The rows below give T cell receptor beta chains drawn from one sample of a study of cytomegalovirus exposure and HLA in healthy donors. This table comes from immunoSEQ multiplex PCR, and its TCRdb copy is limited to in-frame clones, with some not included. The sample has 170,000 or so clones, around 80% seen once. The specimen was PBMCs. Receptor source: a woman between 45 and 65 years old in good health and CMV-seropositive. The CDR3 runs from the conserved cysteine through the conserved F or W. Fields, in order: clone size, J gene, D gene, V gene, CDR3 DNA, CDR3 protein. The D gene is left open where the match is weak. A clone size is listed for some rows: how often the clone was seen (once, few, many), or a class if it is expanded.

.,TRBJ2-7,.,TRBV7-2,TGTGCCAGCAGCGCCGGGGGTCTCGAGTACTTC,CASSAGGLEYF
.,TRBJ1-2,.,TRBV5-1,TGCGCCAGCAGCAATGACAGCTATGGCTACACCTTC,CASSNDSYGYTF
.,TRBJ2-4,.,TRBV29-1,TGCAGCGTAGGCCAGGGTAAACACATTCAGTACTTC,CSVGQGKHIQYF
.,TRBJ1-5,TRBD1,TRBV7-2,TGTGCCAGCAGCCAGACAGGGGGCTATCAGCCCCAGCATTTT,CASSQTGGYQPQHF
.,TRBJ2-3,TRBD2,TRBV19,TGTGCCAGTAGTGGGGGTGGGAGGGAGGTGGATACGCAGTATTTT,CASSGGGREVDTQYF
few,TRBJ1-2,.,TRBV19,TGTGCCAGTAGCACTACAGGGACAAATGGCTACACCTTC,CASSTTGTNGYTF
few,TRBJ1-1,TRBD1,TRBV7-8,TGTGCCAGCAGCCCCCGGACAGGGGTACCGAACACTGAAGCTTTCTTT,CASSPRTGVPNTEAFF
.,TRBJ1-5,.,TRBV6-5,TGTGCCAGCAGTTCCGCCCAGCGGGGGCCCTATCAGCCCCAGCATTTT,CASSSAQRGPYQPQHF
.,TRBJ1-2,.,TRBV9,TGTGCCAGCAGCTTGGGTAGCCCTAACTATGGCTACACCTTC,CASSLGSPNYGYTF
few,TRBJ1-1,.,TRBV9,TGTGCCAGCAGCGTAGTCAAGGGGGCTGAAGCTTTCTTT,CASSVVKGAEAFF
.,TRBJ1-6,.,TRBV6-5,TGTGCCAGCAGGGAGGTCAGCTCCTATAATTCACCCCTCCACTTT,CASREVSSYNSPLHF
.,TRBJ2-7,TRBD2,TRBV7-2,TGTGCCAGCAGCTTAGCGGCCCAGCGGGGAGACGAGCAGTACTTC,CASSLAAQRGDEQYF
.,TRBJ2-2,TRBD1,TRBV7-2,TGTGCCAGCAGCTTAGGGACAGGGTGGAGGACCGGGGAGCTGTTTTTT,CASSLGTGWRTGELFF
.,TRBJ2-2,.,TRBV2,TGTGCCAGCAGGGCCCCGGGGGGCGACACCGGGGAGCTGTTTTTT,CASRAPGGDTGELFF
.,TRBJ2-5,TRBD2,TRBV11-3,TGTGCCAGCAGTAGAGCGGGAGGGCCAACGGAGACCCAGTACTTC,CASSRAGGPTETQYF
.,TRBJ1-3,.,TRBV7-9,TGTGCCAGCAGCTCGGTGATCTCTGGAAACACCATATATTTT,CASSSVISGNTIYF
.,TRBJ2-3,TRBD2,TRBV13,TGTGCCAGCAGCAGCGGGGGGGGTGGGGCAGATACGCAGTATTTT,CASSSGGGGADTQYF
.,TRBJ1-2,.,TRBV30,TGTGCCTGGAGTGTAAGACAGAACTATGGCTACACCTTC,CAWSVRQNYGYTF
.,TRBJ2-1,TRBD2,TRBV7-6,TGTGCCAGCAGCGCCATGAAGCGGGAGGGCCTGGGAGATGAGCAGTTCTTC,CASSAMKREGLGDEQFF
.,TRBJ1-5,TRBD1,TRBV7-2,TGTGCCAGCAGCTCCCGACAGGGGCAACAGCCCCAGCATTTT,CASSSRQGQQPQHF
few,TRBJ2-1,TRBD1,TRBV7-2,TGTGCCAGCAGCTCGATGGGACAGGGGGCAGGCTATGAGCAGTTCTTC,CASSSMGQGAGYEQFF
.,TRBJ2-1,.,TRBV19,TGTGCCAGTAGTCCCATAGACCGGACAGCTAATGAGCAGTTCTTC,CASSPIDRTANEQFF
.,TRBJ1-2,.,TRBV15,TGTGCCACCAGCAGAGATCTCAGTTATAACTATGGCTACACCTTC,CATSRDLSYNYGYTF
.,TRBJ2-7,.,TRBV6-1,TGTGCCAGCAGTGAAGTTCGGAGCGCCGTGCCCTACGAGCAGTACTTC,CASSEVRSAVPYEQYF
.,TRBJ2-2,.,TRBV28,TGTGCCAGCAGAGTACCGGGACGGAGGGCCACCGGGGAGCTGTTTTTT,CASRVPGRRATGELFF
.,TRBJ1-4,TRBD1,TRBV4-2,TGTGCCAGCAGCCTCGGACAGGGGCCTTCAACTAATGAAAAACTGTTTTTT,CASSLGQGPSTNEKLFF
.,TRBJ2-7,TRBD1,TRBV6-1,TGTGCCAGCAGTGTGAGAGGACAGGGGTCCTACGAGCAGTACTTC,CASSVRGQGSYEQYF
.,TRBJ2-1,TRBD2,TRBV6-5,TGTGCCAGCAGCTGGGGACTACACAATGAGCAGTTCTTC,CASSWGLHNEQFF
.,TRBJ1-6,.,TRBV28,TGTGCCAGCAGTCAACTAACCCTGGGGGGTAATTCACCCCTCCACTTT,CASSQLTLGGNSPLHF
.,TRBJ1-2,.,TRBV5-4,TGTGCCAGCAGCTTGATGCGGTCCCTTGGAGGCTACACCTTC,CASSLMRSLGGYTF
.,TRBJ1-2,.,TRBV4-1,TGCGCCAGCAGCCAAGATAAAGGACTTTGGAACTATGGCTACACCTTC,CASSQDKGLWNYGYTF
.,TRBJ2-3,.,TRBV11-2,TGTGCCAGCAGCCCCCACCCGGGGGATACGCAGTATTTT,CASSPHPGDTQYF
.,TRBJ1-1,TRBD1,TRBV27,TGTGCCAGCAGCCTCCGCGGGACAGCCAAGAACACTGAAGCTTTCTTT,CASSLRGTAKNTEAFF
.,TRBJ2-7,.,TRBV28,TGTGCCAGCAGTTTACGAGTCTACGAGCAGTACTTC,CASSLRVYEQYF
.,TRBJ2-1,TRBD1,TRBV19,TGTGCCAGTACCATGGCGTCAACCGGGACAGGGGGCAGGGAGCAGTTCTTC,CASTMASTGTGGREQFF
.,TRBJ1-6,TRBD1,TRBV7-8,TGTGCCAGCGCCTGGGGGGCCGGGACAGGGGTTGGTTCACCCCTCCACTTT,CASAWGAGTGVGSPLHF
.,TRBJ1-5,.,TRBV6-1,TGTGCCAGCAGTGAGACAGGCTATAGCAATCAGCCCCAGCATTTT,CASSETGYSNQPQHF
.,TRBJ2-2,TRBD2,TRBV5-6,TGTGCCAGCAGCTTGTACGGGGGGGCCTTCACCGGGGAGCTGTTTTTT,CASSLYGGAFTGELFF
once,TRBJ1-1,TRBD1,TRBV6-1,TGTGCCAGCAGAGGGACAGGAGGCGACACTGAAGCTTTCTTT,CASRGTGGDTEAFF
once,TRBJ1-1,.,TRBV5-6,TGTGCCAGCAGCCCAGTGGGGGGGAGCACTGAAGCTTTCTTT,CASSPVGGSTEAFF
.,TRBJ2-3,.,TRBV7-9,TGTGCCAGCAGCTTAAACAGGGCGAAAGATACGCAGTATTTT,CASSLNRAKDTQYF
.,TRBJ2-7,.,TRBV27,TGTGCCAGCAGTTTATCCGGACTTACCTACGAGCAGTACTTC,CASSLSGLTYEQYF
.,TRBJ2-7,TRBD1,TRBV7-2,TGTGCCAGCAGCTCCCCGGGACAGGGATTCTACGAGCAGTACTTC,CASSSPGQGFYEQYF
once,TRBJ2-2,.,TRBV18,TGTGCCAGCTCACCATCGCGCACCGGGGAGCTGTTTTTT,CASSPSRTGELFF
.,TRBJ2-1,TRBD2,TRBV7-8,TGTGCCAGCAGCTTAGGACCATTGACTAGCGGGGGGCCATGGGGTGAGCAGTTCTTC,CASSLGPLTSGGPWGEQFF
.,TRBJ2-7,TRBD1,TRBV5-5,TGTGCCAGCAGCTTGACGGGACAGAGCTCTTACGAGCAGTACTTC,CASSLTGQSSYEQYF
few,TRBJ1-2,TRBD1,TRBV27,TGTGCCAGCAGGGAGGGCCAGGGGGCGGGGTACTATGGCTACACCTTC,CASREGQGAGYYGYTF
few,TRBJ1-5,TRBD1,TRBV4-3,TGCGCCAGCAGCCAAGATACAGGGGGCGATCAGCCCCAGCATTTT,CASSQDTGGDQPQHF